This T cell receptor beta chain was profiled in a study of T-cell reconstitution after alpha-beta-depleted transplantation in children. Study results and caveats: T-cell numbers and diversity one year post-transplant derived largely from freshly generated T cells. About two months after transplant, alpha-beta T cells reportedly came from several hundred expanded graft clones. The origin of high day-60 TCRbeta diversity in some patients lay in surviving recipient T cells and thymic progenitors.

As it was prepared, the TCRbeta library received unique molecular identifiers. Each CDR3 protein is one row after TCRdb ran MiXCR on the PCR reads. The data hold 250,000 or so distinct CDR3 sequences, with roughly a quarter observed a single time. CDR1 and CDR2 from the germline V gene are SGHTA and FQGNSA. Unmatched junction bases numbered 8, after V lost 5 bases and J lost 5 bases. The CDR3 has 14 residues. Remarks on this clonotype: Antigen: not known.

The rearrangement uses TRBV7-2 and TRBJ2-7, with TRBD1 matching 8 bases. The source of this sequence is a female patient between 2 and 15 years old who had a stem cell transplant for congenital amegakaryocytic thrombocytopenia, so the T cells may come from the graft donor. Sample: PBMCs, mostly from graft donor cells, taken 360 days after TCRalphabeta/CD19-depleted stem cell transplant. CDR3 loop: CASSEPGTGHEQYF. CDR3 nucleotide sequence: TGTGCCAGCAGCGAACCCGGGACAGGCCACGAGCAGTACTTC.